The sequence of this T cell receptor beta chain was determined in a study of CD8+CD57+ T cells in acquired aplastic anemia. Study as a whole: Mean yield of DNA from sorted CD4+ and CD8+ cells was approximately 3 ug.

Points from the study as a whole: In common between the patients and the controls were some 29 CD8+ CDR3 sequences. Patients showed no significant difference from controls in CD8+ Simpson's diversity.

This clonotype occurred many times. The antigen is not known. The use of genomic DNA as template underpinned the TCR beta VDJ and CDR3 profiling. One entry per CDR3 protein results from TCRdb running MiXCR on the reads. The sample holds roughly 200,000 distinct CDR3 sequences; less than 75% are singletons and the top ten take 58%. Before being chosen for sequencing, patients had shown CD8+CD57+ cell expansion by flow cytometry. Patients had not yet gotten any therapy when their blood was taken for sampling. Germline V CDR1 and CDR2: SQVTM, ANQGSEA. Trimming took off 2 bases at V and 3 bases at J, with 13 bases between the two ends. The CDR3 contains 15 residues.

This TCR derives from a human donor with aplastic anemia. The gene calls are TRBV29-1 and TRBJ2-2, with D possibly matching TRBD2 (6 bases). The source material was sorted CD4+, CD8+, or CD8+CD57+ T cells (not recorded which) from PBMCs. The CDR3 DNA sequence: TGCAGCGTTGAATTAACCAGCGGGTACACCGGGGAGCTGTTTTTT. Protein product: CSVELTSGYTGELFF.